This T cell receptor beta chain came from a study of cytomegalovirus exposure and HLA in healthy donors. The overall study: Most genotyped donors, around 78% of 350 to 500, had Caucasian-associated genetic ancestry.

This CDR3 contains 13 residues. Germline lookup yields CDR1 SGHVS and CDR2 FNYEAQ. V gave up 5 bases and J gave up 5 bases; unmatched junction bases: 5. General study results and limits: An analysis done earlier found most TCR beta V segments productive about 90% or about 30% of the time. When a later analysis compared HLA-associated TCR beta chains with equally common others, the HLA-associated chains turned out to be more clonally expanded and to have lower generation probabilities.

Vbeta (60) and Jbeta (13) primers were used in the PCR. As originally analysed: The authors later counted 65 million to 80 million unique TCR beta chains, some 11 million of them shared. The data were produced by immunoSEQ multiplex PCR, yet TCRdb's version contains in-frame clones alone and is incomplete. The DNA gave D and trimming, while V, J and clone size come from that table. The sample yields under 300,000 clones, roughly four fifths seen once. With regard to this clone: The antigen remains undetermined.

The gene calls are TRBV7-6 and TRBJ2-5; 7 nucleotides line up with TRBD1. This TCR derives from a woman in her sixties in good health and CMV-seropositive. The sequencing sample was made of PBMCs. Here the CDR3 DNA reads TGTGCCAGCAGCCCTAACAGGGGTGAGACCCAGTACTTC. Protein: CASSPNRGETQYF.